This T cell receptor beta chain comes out of a study of control samples from healthy donors and cancer patients. Profiled with immunoSEQ multiplex PCR; TCRdb holds only in-frame clones, not every one. The table shows about 200,000 clones, with 91% occurring only once. The sample taken for sequencing was blood. This sequence originates from a man aged 25-45 years in good health.

The CDR3 loop is CASSQVGDWASGGSDTQYF. DNA of the CDR3: TGTGCCAGCAGCCAAGTGGGTGACTGGGCTAGCGGGGGCTCAGATACGCAGTATTTT. The genes are TRBV3-1 (or the pseudogene TRBV3-2) and TRBJ2-3, with 10 bases fitting TRBD2. The germline V gene encodes CDR1 LGHDT and CDR2 YNNKEL (reference sequence). After removal of 1 base from V and 4 bases from J, the junction contained 14 bases not matched to a gene. The CDR3 covers 19 residues.